This T cell receptor beta chain was found in a study of patients and donors after allogeneic stem cell transplantation. The CDR3 is made up of 13 amino acids. From germline, CDR1 is LNHDA and CDR2 SQIVND (reference sequence). The V gene lost 3 bases and the J gene lost 5 bases, with 9 bases spanning the gap. This clonotype occurred a few times. TCRdb analysed the RT-PCR reads with MiXCR anew, one entry per CDR3 protein. The sample has just over 55,000 distinct CDR3 sequences; approximately 12% are singletons. The chain employs TRBV19 and TRBJ2-3; D not resolved. This TCR was recovered from a human donor who was either an allogeneic HSCT recipient or a stem cell or donor lymphocyte infusion donor (not recorded which). It is not recorded whose cells these are; they may come from a transplant donor. Sequencing was done on a sample of blood, either unsorted or a sorted T cell fraction (not recorded which). CDR3 bases: TGTGCCAGTAGTATTGAGACCCGAGATACGCAGTATTTT. It codes for CASSIETRDTQYF.